Each of the 9 T cell receptor beta chains below was sequenced from the same sample in a study of glioma-infiltrating T cells after dendritic cell vaccination. The table came from immunoSEQ multiplex PCR; TCRdb's copy has only in-frame clones and leaves some out. The sample holds some 73,000 clones, more than 65% seen once. Sequences were derived from blood, sampled before dendritic cell vaccination. The receptors were sampled from a human donor with glioblastoma.

The rearrangement joins TRBV9 to TRBJ2-7, with TRBD2 matching 8 bases. This CDR3 comprises 15 residues. J gave up 2 bases and V 3 bases, and 7 bases lay outside the gene matches. CDR1 and CDR2 (germline): SGDLS, YYNGEE. CDR3 loop: CASSEGLDCAYEQYV. DNA of the CDR3: TGTGCCAGCAGCGAGGGACTAGACTGCGCCTACGAGCAGTACGTC.

The chain is built from TRBV7-8 and TRBJ2-1; D is undetermined. With 1 base removed from V and 5 bases from J, the gap between germline ends came to 6 bases. The CDR3 has 13 residues. Germline V gene lookup returns CDR1 SGHVS and CDR2 FQNEAQ. CDR3 sequence reads: CASSLVSDNEQFF. The DNA for the CDR3 is TGTGCCAGCAGCTTAGTATCCGACAATGAGCAGTTCTTC. Full variable domain (missing parts from reference TRBV7-8 and TRBJ2-1): GAGVSQSPRYKVAKRGQDVALRCDPISGHVSLFWYQQALGQGPEFLTYFQNEAQLDKSGLPSDRFFAERPEGSVSTLKIQRTQQEDSAVYLCASSLVSDNEQFFGPGTRLTVL.

The chain combines TRBV19 with TRBJ2-2; D call uncertain. V lost 3 bases and J lost 3, with 5 bases in between. CDR1 is LNHDA, CDR2 SQIVND, per germline (reference sequence). This CDR3 has 13 amino acids. The CDR3 loop reads CASSMGDTGELFF. CDR3 coding DNA: TGTGCCAGTAGTATGGGCGACACCGGGGAGCTGTTTTTT.

This clone was detected only once. This chain links TRBV5-1 with TRBJ1-4; weak D call: TRBD1 (6 bases). CDR3 length equals 15 residues. Germline assignment: CDR1 SGHRS and CDR2 YFSETQ. The germline V and J ends were trimmed by 7 bases and 8 bases, with 21 bases remaining between them. The CDR3 reads CASAEQGGGREKLFF. The DNA of the CDR3 is TGCGCCAGCGCGGAACAGGGTGGGGGACGGGAAAAACTGTTTTTT.

This chain uses TRBV7-2 with TRBJ2-3, with D hard to call. Germline V gene data show CDR1 as SGHTA and CDR2 as FQGNSA. V was pared by 3 bases and J by 0 bases, with 7 bases between. The CDR3 totals 14 residues. The CDR3 loop reads CASSFQASTDTQYF. The CDR3 DNA follows: TGTGCCAGCAGCTTCCAGGCGAGCACAGATACGCAGTATTTT.

In regard to this clone: This sample includes further DNA sequences coding for the same CDR3. The chain joins TRBV28 to TRBJ2-6; weak D call: TRBD1 (5 bases). V was cut by 5 bases and J by 0 bases, with 8 bases left in between. This CDR3 has 15 residues. Germline V gene sequence: CDR1 MDHEN, CDR2 SYDVKM. The DNA of the CDR3 is TGTGCCAGCAGTCCCGACAGCTCTGGGGCCAACGTCCTGACTTTC. It codes for CASSPDSSGANVLTF.

This clone was observed a few times. The CDR3 DNA follows: TGTGCCAGCAGTTACATAGGGGCGAACACCGGGGAGCTGTTTTTT. This translates into CASSYIGANTGELFF. The chain employs TRBV6-6 and TRBJ2-2; tentatively, D is TRBD1 (5 bases). The ends were cut back, 2 bases at V and 0 bases at J, with 7 bases in the middle. CDR3 length: 15 residues. From germline, CDR1 is MNHNY and CDR2 SVGAGI (reference sequence).

The chain has TRBV2 and TRBJ1-1, with 9 bases lining up with TRBD1. There are 15 residues in the CDR3. With V trimmed by 0 bases and J by 6 bases, 5 bases remained unmatched. CDR1 is SNHLY and CDR2 is FYNNEI in the germline V gene. The CDR3 sequence is CASSEAGQGRAEAFF. CDR3 bases: TGTGCCAGCAGTGAAGCGGGACAGGGTAGAGCTGAAGCTTTCTTT.

This clone has just one count. J is TRBJ2-7 and V is TRBV19; D may be TRBD2 (6 bases). Germline CDR1 reads LNHDA; CDR2 reads SQIVND (reference sequence). The germline V and J ends were trimmed by 6 bases and 5 bases, with 23 bases remaining between them. The CDR3 spans 16 residues. CDR3: CASSPNGVGGDHEQYV. The CDR3 DNA follows: TGTGCCAGTAGCCCAAACGGGGTTGGCGGGGACCACGAGCAGTACGTC.